This paragraph reports one TCR beta chain. The antigen is not known. This sample was taken from a study of T cell responses to AZD1222 COVID-19 vaccine. Regarding the study as a whole: Nearly half of unique spike-specific TCRs reportedly avoided B.1.351 and B.1.1.7 mutated regions.

Produced via immunoSEQ multiplex PCR; TCRdb's table is partial and in-frame only. The data contain around 59,000 clones, 89% of them singletons. Second-dose intervals of approximately 4 or approximately 12 weeks were pooled. The J segment lost 5 bases and the V segment lost 6 bases, leaving 16 bases of the junction unmatched. The CDR3 spans 16 residues. CDR1 is PRHDT and CDR2 is FYEKMQ in the germline V gene (reference sequence). The rearrangement uses TRBV13 and TRBJ2-7; 7 nucleotides match TRBD1. This clonotype was sampled from an adult who received the AZD1222 COVID-19 vaccine. The specimen comprised peripheral blood, sampled 28 days after the second AZD1222 dose. CDR3 nucleotides: TGTGCCAGCAGAGCGGTAGTGGAGACAGGGTTAGACGAGCAGTACTTC. This sequence encodes CASRAVVETGLDEQYF.